Here is one T cell receptor beta chain with its context. Its specific antigen is unknown. No base-level quality is on record; no much larger clone is a single base apart. The sample has other DNA sequences that encode this CDR3 too. The data are from a study of T cell responses to AZD1222 COVID-19 vaccine (TCRdb year 2021). As for the study more broadly: TCR sequencing was performed for roughly 240 trial participants, of whom approximately 200 were given two doses of AZD1222 and roughly 25 were given two doses of MenACWY control vaccine. Trial participants were enrolled by age into subgroups of 18-55, 56-69 and 70-plus years, and about 150, 27 and 61 TCR-sequenced participants, respectively, were included in these subgroups. The paper's findings and limits, for the study overall: After two AZD1222 doses, spike-specific TCR breadth and depth were significantly higher than at day 0 and than in MenACWY recipients. In the small 56-69-year group, the increase in depth fell short of significance, most likely because of low power. Reportedly, close to half of the unique spike-specific TCRs recognized epitopes lying outside the regions that are mutated in the B.1.351 and B.1.1.7 variants. The whole spike protein was spanned by vaccine-associated CD4 TCRs, and dominant responses were seen in regions 160-218 and 743-854. Because no day 14 peak-response samples were available, repertoires were characterized only after the peak T cell response. Conclusions about previously exposed vaccinees are limited, since just 5 to 7 AZD1222 recipients were seropositive for SARS-CoV-2 at baseline. Most participants were white British and females outnumbered males, and the authors suggested that clonal diversity may have been underestimated.

The intended sense of this specimen's time point label: about 28 days (+/-7) after the second vaccine dose. Because spike-specific TCR depth and breadth did not differ between the two schedules, AZD1222 recipients who got a second dose at roughly 4 weeks were pooled with those who got a second dose at roughly 12 weeks. Samples from vaccinated people were obtained from the UK trials COV001 and COV002, which included a single-blind randomized controlled phase 2/3 trial of AZD1222 (ChAdOx1 nCoV-19) in healthy adults. For TCRbeta chain sequencing, PBMC samples from trial participants were taken at day 0 and at day 28 after the second dose. The CDR3 regions of human TCRbeta chains were analyzed by immunosequencing. Regarding the original processing steps: Repertoire TCRs were matched against a reference library of SARS-CoV-2-specific TCRs generated with the MIRA antigen-specificity platform. Breadth meant the fraction of unique TCRs that were SARS-CoV-2-associated, whereas depth meant the fraction of total T cells that were SARS-CoV-2-associated. Using the MIRA data, each spike-specific TCR was mapped to the spike region that the TCR reacts to and placed in a CD4 or CD8 class. Log10-transformed breadth and depth values were compared by one-way ANOVA with Sidak's multiple comparisons tests. TCRdb provides this immuneACCESS table in a form limited to in-frame rearrangements. Some clones are lacking; in checked studies, under half of them reflect an unresolved V gene, and why the rest are absent is not known. D and trimming were read from the DNA, whereas the V and J calls and clone size are those reported in that table. Counted in this sample were 250,000 to 300,000 clones; 94% of them appeared once. The ten largest clonotypes hold about 0.5% of the sample.

The trim is 1 base for V and 7 bases for J, with a gap of 1 base between the germline ends. The CDR3 covers 11 residues, taking in both the cysteine and the phenylalanine. Of all the DNA, just the CDR3 is kept, 33 bases in frame from base 1. This clonotype was sampled from an adult who received the AZD1222 COVID-19 vaccine. The source material was peripheral blood, sampled 28 days after the second AZD1222 dose. Here the chain combines TRBV12-3 or TRBV12-4 and TRBJ1-4; no D segment can be confidently identified. CDR3 loop: CASSLGEKLFF. The DNA is TGTGCCAGCAGTTTAGGTGAAAAACTGTTTTTT.